This section outlines one T cell receptor beta chain sequence together with its context. This sample was included in a study of OX40 agonist ivuxolimab in advanced cancers. About the research overall: Patients took ivuxolimab, an agonistic anti-OX40 (CD134) antibody.

This table comes from immunoSEQ multiplex PCR, and its TCRdb copy is limited to in-frame clones, with some not included. Among around 10,000 clones, around 78% were seen once, and the ten largest hold about a fifth. Exclusion applied to patients with autoimmune disease history or systemic immunosuppression. Germline loops: CDR1 SGHTA, CDR2 FQGTGA. This CDR3 is built from 14 residues. V shed 4 bases, J shed 9 bases, and the junction held 6 bases outside the gene matches. This sample comprised CD4+ or CD8+ T cells sorted from blood, obtained in a trial of the OX40 agonist ivuxolimab. This rearrangement joins TRBV7-3 to TRBJ2-3; TRBD1 matches 11 bases. This TCR derives from an adult with an advanced solid tumor such as melanoma, head and neck, liver or kidney cancer. The CDR3 loop is CASSSGQGELTQYF. The CDR3 DNA follows: TGTGCCAGCAGCTCGGGACAGGGGGAGTTAACGCAGTATTTT.